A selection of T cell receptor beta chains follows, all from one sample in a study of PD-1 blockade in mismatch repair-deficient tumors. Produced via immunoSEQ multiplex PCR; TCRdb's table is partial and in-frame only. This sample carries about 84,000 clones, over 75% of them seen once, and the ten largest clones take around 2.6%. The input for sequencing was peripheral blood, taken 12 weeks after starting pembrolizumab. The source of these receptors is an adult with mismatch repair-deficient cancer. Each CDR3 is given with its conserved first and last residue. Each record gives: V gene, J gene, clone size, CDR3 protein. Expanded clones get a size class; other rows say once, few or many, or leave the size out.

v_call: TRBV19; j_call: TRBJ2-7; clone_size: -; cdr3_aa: CASGTTTTYEQYF
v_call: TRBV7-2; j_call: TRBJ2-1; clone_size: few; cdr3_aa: CASSLRVEQFF
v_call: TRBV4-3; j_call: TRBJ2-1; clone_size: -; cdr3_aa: CASSQMASGSYNEQFF
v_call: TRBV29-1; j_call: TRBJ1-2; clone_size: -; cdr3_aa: CSVDSYGYTF
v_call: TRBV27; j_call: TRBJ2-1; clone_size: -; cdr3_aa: CASSPGNLLTHNEQFF
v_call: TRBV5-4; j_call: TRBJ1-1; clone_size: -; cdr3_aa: CASRATGLNTEAFF
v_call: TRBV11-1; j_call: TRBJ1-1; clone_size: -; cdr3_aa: CASSLEMNTEAFF
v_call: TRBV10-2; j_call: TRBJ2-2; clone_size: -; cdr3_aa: CASSAEGEYTGELFF
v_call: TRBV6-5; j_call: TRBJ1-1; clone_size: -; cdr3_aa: CASSYSSGSNTEAFF
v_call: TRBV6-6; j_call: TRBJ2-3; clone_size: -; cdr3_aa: CASALAGVGDTQYF
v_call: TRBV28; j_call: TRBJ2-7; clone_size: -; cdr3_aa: CASSLGHLSYEQYF
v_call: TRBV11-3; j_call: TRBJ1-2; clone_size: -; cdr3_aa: CASSLSLQYGYTF
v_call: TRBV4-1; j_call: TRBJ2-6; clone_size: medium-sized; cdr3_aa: CASSQIPIDRAITGANVLTF
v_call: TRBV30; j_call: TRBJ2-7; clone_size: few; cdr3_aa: CAWKGRPYEQYF
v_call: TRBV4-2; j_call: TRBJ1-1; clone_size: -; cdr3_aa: CASSQVGEPTEAFF
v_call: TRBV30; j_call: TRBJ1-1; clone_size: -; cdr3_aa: CAWIAGQGAEAFF
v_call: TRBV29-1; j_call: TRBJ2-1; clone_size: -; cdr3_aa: CSVEDPSIAGVLYNEQFF
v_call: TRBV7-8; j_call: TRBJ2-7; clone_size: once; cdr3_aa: CASRSGGGGGYEQYF
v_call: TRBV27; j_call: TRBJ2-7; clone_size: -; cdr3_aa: CASSLSPDSYEQYF
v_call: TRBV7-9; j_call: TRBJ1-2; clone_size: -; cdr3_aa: CASSLARYGYTF
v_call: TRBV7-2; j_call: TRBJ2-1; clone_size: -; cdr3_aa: CASSLAGGFVHEQFF
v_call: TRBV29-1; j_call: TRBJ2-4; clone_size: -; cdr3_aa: CSVEVTRANIQYF
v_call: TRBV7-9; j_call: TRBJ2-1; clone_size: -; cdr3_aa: CASIPRGRDGNNEQFF
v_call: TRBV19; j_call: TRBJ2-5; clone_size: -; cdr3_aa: CASSIGSGSQETQYF
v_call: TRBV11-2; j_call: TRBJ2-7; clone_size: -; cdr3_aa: CASSLGNQVYEQYF
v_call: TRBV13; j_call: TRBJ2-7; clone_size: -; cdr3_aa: CASSLGPPGSSYEQYF
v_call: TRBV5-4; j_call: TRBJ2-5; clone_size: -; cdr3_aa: CASREGGEETQYF
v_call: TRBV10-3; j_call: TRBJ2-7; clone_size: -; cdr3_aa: CAISGPGLADYEQYF
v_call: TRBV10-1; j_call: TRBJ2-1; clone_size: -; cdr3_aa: CASSESTSGRARDEQFF
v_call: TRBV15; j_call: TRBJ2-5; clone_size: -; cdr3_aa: CATRTGSQQETQYF
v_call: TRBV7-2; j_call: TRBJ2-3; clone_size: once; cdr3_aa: CASSSTRRGADTQYF
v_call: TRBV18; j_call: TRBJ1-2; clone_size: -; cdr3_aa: CASSPTGTGYGYTF
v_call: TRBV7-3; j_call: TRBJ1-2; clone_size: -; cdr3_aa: CASSPVGGKGYTF
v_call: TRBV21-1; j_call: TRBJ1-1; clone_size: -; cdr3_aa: CASSKEGGAFF
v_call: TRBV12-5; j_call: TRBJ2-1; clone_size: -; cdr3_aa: CASGFTAGTSYNEQFF
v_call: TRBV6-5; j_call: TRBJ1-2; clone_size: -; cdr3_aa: CASKNRDIPYGYTF
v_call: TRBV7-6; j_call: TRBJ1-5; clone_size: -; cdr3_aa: CASSCQCGQTFSNQPQHF
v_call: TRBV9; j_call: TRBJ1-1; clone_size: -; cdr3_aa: CASSPTGGTEAFF
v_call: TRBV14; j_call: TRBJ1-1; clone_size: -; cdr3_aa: CASSRGGLNTEAFF
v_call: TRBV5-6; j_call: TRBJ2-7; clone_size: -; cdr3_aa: CASTRSHYEQYF
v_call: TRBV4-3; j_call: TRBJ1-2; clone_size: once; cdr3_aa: CASSQDLGYGYTF
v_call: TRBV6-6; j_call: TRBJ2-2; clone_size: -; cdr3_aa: CASSQLALDTGELFF
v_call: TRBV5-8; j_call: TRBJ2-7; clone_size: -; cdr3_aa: CASSLGDTGPYEQYF
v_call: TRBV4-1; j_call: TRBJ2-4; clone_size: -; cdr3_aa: CASSHEPGLAGEGENIQYF
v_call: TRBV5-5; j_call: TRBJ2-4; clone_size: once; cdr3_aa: CASSLTLAGGAKNIQYF